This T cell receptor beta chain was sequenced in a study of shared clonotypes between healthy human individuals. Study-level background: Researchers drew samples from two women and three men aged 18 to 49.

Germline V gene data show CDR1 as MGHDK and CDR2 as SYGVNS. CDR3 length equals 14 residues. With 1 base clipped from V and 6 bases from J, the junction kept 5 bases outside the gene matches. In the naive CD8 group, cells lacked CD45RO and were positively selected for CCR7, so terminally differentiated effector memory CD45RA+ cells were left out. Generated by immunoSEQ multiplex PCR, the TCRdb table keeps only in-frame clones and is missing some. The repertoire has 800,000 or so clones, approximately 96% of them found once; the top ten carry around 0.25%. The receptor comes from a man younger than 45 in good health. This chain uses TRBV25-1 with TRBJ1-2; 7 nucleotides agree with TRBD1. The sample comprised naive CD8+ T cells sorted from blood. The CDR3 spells CASSESGGWDGYTF. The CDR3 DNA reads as TGTGCCAGCAGTGAATCAGGGGGTTGGGATGGCTACACCTTC.